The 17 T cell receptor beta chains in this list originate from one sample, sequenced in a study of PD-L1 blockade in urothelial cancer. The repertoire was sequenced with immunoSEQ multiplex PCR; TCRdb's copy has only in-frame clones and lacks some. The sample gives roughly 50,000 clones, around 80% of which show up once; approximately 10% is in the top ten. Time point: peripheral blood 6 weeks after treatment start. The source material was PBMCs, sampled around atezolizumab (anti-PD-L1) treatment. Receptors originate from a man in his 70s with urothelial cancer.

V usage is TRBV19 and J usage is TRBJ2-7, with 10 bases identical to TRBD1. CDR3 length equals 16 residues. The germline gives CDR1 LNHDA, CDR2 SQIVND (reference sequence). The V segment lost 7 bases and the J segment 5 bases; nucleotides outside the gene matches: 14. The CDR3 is CASNTNPGTGAHEQYF. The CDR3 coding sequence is TGTGCCAGTAACACCAACCCCGGGACAGGGGCTCACGAGCAGTACTTC. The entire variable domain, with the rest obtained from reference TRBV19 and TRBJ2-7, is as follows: DGGITQSPKYLFRKEGQNVTLSCEQNLNHDAMYWYRQDPGQGLRLIYYSQIVNDFQKGDIAEGYSVSREKKESFPLTVTSAQKNPTAFYLCASNTNPGTGAHEQYFGPGTRLTVT.

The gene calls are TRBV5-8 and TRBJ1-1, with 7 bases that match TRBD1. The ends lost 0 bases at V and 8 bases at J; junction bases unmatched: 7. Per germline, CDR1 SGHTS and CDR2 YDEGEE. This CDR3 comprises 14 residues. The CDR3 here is CASSLGAGGREAFF. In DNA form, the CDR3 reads TGTGCCAGCAGCTTGGGAGCAGGGGGGCGGGAAGCTTTCTTT. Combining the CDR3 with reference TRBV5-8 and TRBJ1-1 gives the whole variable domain EAGVTQSPTHLIKTRGQQATLRCSPISGHTSVYWYQQALGLGLQFLLWYDEGEERNRGNFPPRFSGRQFPNYSSELNVNALELEDSALYLCASSLGAGGREAFFGQGTRLTVV.

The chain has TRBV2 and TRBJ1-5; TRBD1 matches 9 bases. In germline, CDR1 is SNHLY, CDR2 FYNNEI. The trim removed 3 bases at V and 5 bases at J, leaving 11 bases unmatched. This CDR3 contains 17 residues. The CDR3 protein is CASSEGTGIPGDQPQHF. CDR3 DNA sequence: TGTGCCAGCAGTGAGGGGACAGGGATCCCGGGGGATCAGCCCCAGCATTTT.

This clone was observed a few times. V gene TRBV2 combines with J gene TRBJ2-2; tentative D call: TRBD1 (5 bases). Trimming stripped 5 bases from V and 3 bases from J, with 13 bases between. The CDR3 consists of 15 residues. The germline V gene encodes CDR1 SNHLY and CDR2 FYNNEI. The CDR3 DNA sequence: TGTGCCAGCAGTTTGTCGGTAGGGGACACCGGGGAGCTGTTTTTT. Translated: CASSLSVGDTGELFF. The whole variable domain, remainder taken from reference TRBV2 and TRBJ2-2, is EPEVTQTPSHQVTQMGQEVILRCVPISNHLYFYWYRQILGQKVEFLVSFYNNEISEKSEIFDDQFSVERPDGSNFTLKIRSTKLEDSAMYFCASSLSVGDTGELFFGEGSRLTVL.

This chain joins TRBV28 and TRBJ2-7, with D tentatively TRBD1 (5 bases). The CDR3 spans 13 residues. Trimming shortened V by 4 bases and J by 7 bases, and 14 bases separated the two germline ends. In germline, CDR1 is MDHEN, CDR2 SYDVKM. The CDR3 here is CASSSGWGGEQYF. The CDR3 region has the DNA TGTGCCAGCAGTTCGGGCTGGGGCGGTGAGCAGTACTTC.

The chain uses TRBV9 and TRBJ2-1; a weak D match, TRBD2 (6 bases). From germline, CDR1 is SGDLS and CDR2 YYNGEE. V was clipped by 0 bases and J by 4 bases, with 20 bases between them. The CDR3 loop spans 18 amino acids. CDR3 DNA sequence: TGTGCCAGCAGCGTAGCCGCGAGGACATCGGGGAGGTACAATGAGCAGTTCTTC. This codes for CASSVAARTSGRYNEQFF. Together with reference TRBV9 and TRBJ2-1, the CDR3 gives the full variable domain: DSGVTQTPKHLITATGQRVTLRCSPRSGDLSVYWYQQSLDQGLQFLIQYYNGEERAKGNILERFSAQQFPDLHSELNLSSLELGDSALYFCASSVAARTSGRYNEQFFGPGTRLTVL.

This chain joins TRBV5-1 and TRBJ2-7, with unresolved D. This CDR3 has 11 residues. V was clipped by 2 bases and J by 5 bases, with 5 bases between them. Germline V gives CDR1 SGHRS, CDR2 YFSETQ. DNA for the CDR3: TGCGCCAGCAGCTTTTCCGACGAGCAGTACTTC. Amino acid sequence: CASSFSDEQYF. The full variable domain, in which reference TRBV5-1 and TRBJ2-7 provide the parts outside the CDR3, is KAGVTQTPRYLIKTRGQQVTLSCSPISGHRSVSWYQQTPGQGLQFLFEYFSETQRNKGNFPGRFSGRQFSNSRSEMNVSTLELGDSALYLCASSFSDEQYFGPGTRLTVT.

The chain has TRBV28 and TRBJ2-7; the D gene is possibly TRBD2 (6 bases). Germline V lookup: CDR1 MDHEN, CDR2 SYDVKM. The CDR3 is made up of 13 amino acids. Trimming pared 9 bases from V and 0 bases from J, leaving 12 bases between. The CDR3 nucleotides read TGTGCCAGTCAACGGGGGATCTCCTACGAGCAGTACTTC. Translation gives CASQRGISYEQYF.

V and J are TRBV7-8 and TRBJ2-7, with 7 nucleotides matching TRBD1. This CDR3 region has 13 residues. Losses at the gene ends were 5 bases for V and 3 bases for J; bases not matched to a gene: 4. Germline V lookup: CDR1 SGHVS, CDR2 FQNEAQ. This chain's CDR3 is CASSPSGGYEQYF. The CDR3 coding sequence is TGTGCCAGCAGCCCGTCAGGGGGCTACGAGCAGTACTTC.

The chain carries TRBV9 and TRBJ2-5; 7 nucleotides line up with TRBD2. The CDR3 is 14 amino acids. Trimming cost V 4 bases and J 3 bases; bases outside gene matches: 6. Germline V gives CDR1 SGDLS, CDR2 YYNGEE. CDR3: CASSREAGEETQYF. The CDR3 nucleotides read TGTGCCAGCAGCCGAGAGGCGGGAGAAGAGACCCAGTACTTC.

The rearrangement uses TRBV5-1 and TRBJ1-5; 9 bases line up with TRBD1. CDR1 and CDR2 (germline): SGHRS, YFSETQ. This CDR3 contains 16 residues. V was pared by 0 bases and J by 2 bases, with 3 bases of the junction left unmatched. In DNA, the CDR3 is TGCGCCAGCAGCTTGGGAACAGGGGGCGGCAATCAGCCCCAGCATTTT. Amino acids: CASSLGTGGGNQPQHF.

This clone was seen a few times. CDR3 amino acids: CASSEQGSGANVLTF. CDR3 DNA sequence: TGTGCCAGCAGTGAACAGGGGTCTGGGGCCAACGTCCTGACTTTC. The V and J genes are TRBV6-1 and TRBJ2-6; D possibly corresponds to TRBD1 (6 bases). Trimming pared 2 bases from V and 1 base from J, leaving 6 bases between. The germline V gene has CDR1 MNHNS and CDR2 SASEGT. The CDR3 sequence is 15 residues long.

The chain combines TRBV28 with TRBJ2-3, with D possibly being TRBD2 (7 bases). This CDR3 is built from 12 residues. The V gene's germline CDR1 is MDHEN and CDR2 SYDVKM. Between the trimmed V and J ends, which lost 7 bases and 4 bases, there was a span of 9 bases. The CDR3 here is CASIGGADTQYF. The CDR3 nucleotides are TGTGCCAGCATAGGGGGGGCAGATACGCAGTATTTT.

Here the CDR3 reads CASSPEAFTDTQYF. The DNA of the CDR3 is TGTGCCAGCAGTCCCGAGGCCTTCACAGATACGCAGTATTTT. The gene calls are TRBV6-5 and TRBJ2-3; D is unclear. CDR1 is MNHEY and CDR2 is SVGAGI in the germline V gene. Trimming pared 5 bases from V and 2 bases from J, leaving 11 bases between. This CDR3 has 14 residues.

Here the CDR3 reads CASSVGGMWSEAFF. CDR3 nucleotide sequence: TGTGCCAGCAGTGTTGGGGGGATGTGGTCAGAAGCTTTCTTT. The chain uses TRBV6-5 and TRBJ1-1; tentatively, D is TRBD1 (5 bases). The CDR3 has 14 amino acids. Germline CDR1 and CDR2: MNHEY and SVGAGI. Trimming left V 5 bases short and J 8 bases short, with 18 bases between.

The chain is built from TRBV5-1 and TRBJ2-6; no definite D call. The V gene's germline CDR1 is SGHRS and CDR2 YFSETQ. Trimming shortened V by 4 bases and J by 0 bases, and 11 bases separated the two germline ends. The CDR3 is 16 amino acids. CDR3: CASSPPPSSGANVLTF. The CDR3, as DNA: TGCGCCAGCAGCCCCCCGCCCAGCTCTGGGGCCAACGTCCTGACTTTC. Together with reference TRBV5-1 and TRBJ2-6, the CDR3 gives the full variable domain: KAGVTQTPRYLIKTRGQQVTLSCSPISGHRSVSWYQQTPGQGLQFLFEYFSETQRNKGNFPGRFSGRQFSNSRSEMNVSTLELGDSALYLCASSPPPSSGANVLTFGAGSRLTVL.

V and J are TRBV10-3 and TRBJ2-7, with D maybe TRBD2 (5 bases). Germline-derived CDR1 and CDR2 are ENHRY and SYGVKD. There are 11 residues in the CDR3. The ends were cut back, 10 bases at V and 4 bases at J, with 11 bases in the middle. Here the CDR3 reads CATGSEYEQYF. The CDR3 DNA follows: TGTGCCACGGGATCAGAATACGAGCAGTACTTC.